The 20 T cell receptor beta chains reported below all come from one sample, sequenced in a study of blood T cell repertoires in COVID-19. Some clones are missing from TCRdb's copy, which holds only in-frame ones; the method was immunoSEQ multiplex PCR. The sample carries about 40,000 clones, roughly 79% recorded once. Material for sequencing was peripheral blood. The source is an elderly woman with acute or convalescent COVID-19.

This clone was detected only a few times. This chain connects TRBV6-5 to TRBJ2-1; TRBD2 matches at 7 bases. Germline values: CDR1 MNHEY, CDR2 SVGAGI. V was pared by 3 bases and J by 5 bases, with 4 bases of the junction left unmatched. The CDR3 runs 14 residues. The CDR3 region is CASSYSLADNEQFF. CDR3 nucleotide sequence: TGTGCCAGCAGTTATAGTCTAGCGGACAATGAGCAGTTCTTC.

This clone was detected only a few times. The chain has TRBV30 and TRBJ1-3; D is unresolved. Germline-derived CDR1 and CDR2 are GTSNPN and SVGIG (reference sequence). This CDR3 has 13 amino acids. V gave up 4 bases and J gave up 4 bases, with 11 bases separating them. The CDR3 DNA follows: TGTGCCTGGATCAGGCCTTGGGGAAACACCATATATTTT. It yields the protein CAWIRPWGNTIYF.

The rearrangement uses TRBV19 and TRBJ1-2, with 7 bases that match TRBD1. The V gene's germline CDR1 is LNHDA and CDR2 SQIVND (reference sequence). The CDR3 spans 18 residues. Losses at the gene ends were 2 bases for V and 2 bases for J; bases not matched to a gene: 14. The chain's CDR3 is CASSILFRFRDRNYGYTF. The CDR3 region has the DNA TGTGCCAGTAGTATACTCTTTCGTTTCCGGGACAGAAACTATGGCTACACCTTC.

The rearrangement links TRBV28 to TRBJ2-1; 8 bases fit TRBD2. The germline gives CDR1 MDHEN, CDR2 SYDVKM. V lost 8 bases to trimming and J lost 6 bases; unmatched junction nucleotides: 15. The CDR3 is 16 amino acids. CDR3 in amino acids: CASWGETSGMINEQFF. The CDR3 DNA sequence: TGTGCCAGCTGGGGAGAAACTAGCGGTATGATCAATGAGCAGTTCTTC.

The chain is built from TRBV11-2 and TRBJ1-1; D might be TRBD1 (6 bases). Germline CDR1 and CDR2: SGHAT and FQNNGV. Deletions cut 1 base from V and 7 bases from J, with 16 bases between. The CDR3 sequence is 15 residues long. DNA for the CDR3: TGTGCCAGCAGCTTAGTTGGGGGAACAGGGAGTGAAGCTTTCTTT. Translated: CASSLVGGTGSEAFF.

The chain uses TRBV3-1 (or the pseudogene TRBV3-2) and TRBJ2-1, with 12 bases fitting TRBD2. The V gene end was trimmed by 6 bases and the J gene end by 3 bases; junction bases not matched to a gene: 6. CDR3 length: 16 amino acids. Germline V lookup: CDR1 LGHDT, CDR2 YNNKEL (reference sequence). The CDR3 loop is CASSRGLAGLYNEQFF. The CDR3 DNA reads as TGTGCCAGCAGTCGCGGACTAGCGGGACTCTACAATGAGCAGTTCTTC.

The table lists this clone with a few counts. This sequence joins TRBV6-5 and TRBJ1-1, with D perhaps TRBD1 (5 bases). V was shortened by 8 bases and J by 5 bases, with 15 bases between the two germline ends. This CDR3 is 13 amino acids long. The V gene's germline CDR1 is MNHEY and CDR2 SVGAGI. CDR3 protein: CASSRQGRTEAFF. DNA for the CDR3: TGTGCCAGCTCTAGGCAGGGAAGAACTGAAGCTTTCTTT.

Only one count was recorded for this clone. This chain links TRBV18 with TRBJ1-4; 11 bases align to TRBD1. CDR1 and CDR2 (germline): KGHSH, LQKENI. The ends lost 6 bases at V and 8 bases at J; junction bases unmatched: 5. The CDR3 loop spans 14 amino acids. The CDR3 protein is CASSPGQGVEKLFF. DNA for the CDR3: TGTGCCAGCTCTCCGGGACAGGGGGTCGAAAAACTGTTTTTT.

CDR3 sequence (DNA): TGTGCCAGCAGTGAAGCTGGCGGCTACACTGAAGCTTTCTTT. Translating gives CASSEAGGYTEAFF. J is TRBJ1-1 and V is TRBV6-1; D unclear. Trimming removed 0 bases from V and 3 bases from J, with 8 bases in between. There are 14 residues in the CDR3. From germline, CDR1 is MNHNS and CDR2 SASEGT.

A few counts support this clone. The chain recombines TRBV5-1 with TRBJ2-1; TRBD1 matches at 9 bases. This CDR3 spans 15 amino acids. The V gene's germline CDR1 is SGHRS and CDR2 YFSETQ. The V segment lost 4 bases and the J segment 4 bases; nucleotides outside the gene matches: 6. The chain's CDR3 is CASSHRDRAYNEQFF. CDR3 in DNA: TGCGCCAGCAGCCACCGGGACAGGGCTTACAATGAGCAGTTCTTC.

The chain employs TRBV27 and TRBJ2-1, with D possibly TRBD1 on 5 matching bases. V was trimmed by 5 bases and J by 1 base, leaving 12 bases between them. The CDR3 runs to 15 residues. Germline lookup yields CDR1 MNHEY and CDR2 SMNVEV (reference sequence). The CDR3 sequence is CASSEGAVSYNEQFF. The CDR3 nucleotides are TGTGCCAGCAGTGAAGGGGCAGTTTCCTACAATGAGCAGTTCTTC.

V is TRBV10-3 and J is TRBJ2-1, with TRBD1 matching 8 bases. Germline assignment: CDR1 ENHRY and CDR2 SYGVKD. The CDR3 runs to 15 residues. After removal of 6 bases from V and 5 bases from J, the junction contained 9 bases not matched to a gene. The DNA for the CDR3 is TGTGCCATCAGCTCACAGGGGGGTAGGAACAATGAGCAGTTCTTC. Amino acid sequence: CAISSQGGRNNEQFF.

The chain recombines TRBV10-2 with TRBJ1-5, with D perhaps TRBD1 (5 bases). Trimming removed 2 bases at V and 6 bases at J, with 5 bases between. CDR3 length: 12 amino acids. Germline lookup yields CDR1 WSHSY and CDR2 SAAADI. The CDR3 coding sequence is TGCGCCAGCAGTGAGCAGGGTCAGCCCCAGCATTTT. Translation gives CASSEQGQPQHF.

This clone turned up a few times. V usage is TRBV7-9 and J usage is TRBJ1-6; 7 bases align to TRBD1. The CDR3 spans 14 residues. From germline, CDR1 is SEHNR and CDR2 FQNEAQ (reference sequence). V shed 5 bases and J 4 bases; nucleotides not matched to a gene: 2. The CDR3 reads CASSPGQYNSPLHF. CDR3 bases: TGTGCCAGCAGCCCGGGACAGTATAATTCACCCCTCCACTTT.

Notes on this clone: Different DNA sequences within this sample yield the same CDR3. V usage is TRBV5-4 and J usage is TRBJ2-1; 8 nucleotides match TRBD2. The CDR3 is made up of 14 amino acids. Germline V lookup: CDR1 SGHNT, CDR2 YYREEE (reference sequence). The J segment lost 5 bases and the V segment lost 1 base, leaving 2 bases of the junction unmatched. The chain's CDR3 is CASSLSGRNNEQFF. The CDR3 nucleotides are TGTGCCAGCAGCTTGAGCGGGAGAAACAATGAGCAGTTCTTC.

The CDR3 reads CASSLDNSAGGSYEQYF. CDR3 DNA: TGTGCCAGCAGCTTAGATAATTCGGCAGGGGGTTCCTACGAGCAGTACTTC. The chain couples TRBV11-2 to TRBJ2-7, with 7 bases that match TRBD1. The J segment lost 1 base and the V segment lost 0 bases, leaving 9 bases of the junction unmatched. CDR3 length equals 17 residues. Germline V gene lookup returns CDR1 SGHAT and CDR2 FQNNGV. The complete variable domain, with remaining parts taken from reference TRBV11-2 and TRBJ2-7, reads EAGVAQSPRYKIIEKRQSVAFWCNPISGHATLYWYQQILGQGPKLLIQFQNNGVVDDSQLPKDRFSAERLKGVDSTLKIQPAKLEDSAVYLCASSLDNSAGGSYEQYFGPGTRLTVT.

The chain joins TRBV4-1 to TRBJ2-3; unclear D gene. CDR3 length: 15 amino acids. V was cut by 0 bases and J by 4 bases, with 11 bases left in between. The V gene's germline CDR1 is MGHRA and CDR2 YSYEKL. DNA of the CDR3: TGCGCCAGCAGCCAAGAGTCGGTGAGAGCAGATACGCAGTATTTT. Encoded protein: CASSQESVRADTQYF.

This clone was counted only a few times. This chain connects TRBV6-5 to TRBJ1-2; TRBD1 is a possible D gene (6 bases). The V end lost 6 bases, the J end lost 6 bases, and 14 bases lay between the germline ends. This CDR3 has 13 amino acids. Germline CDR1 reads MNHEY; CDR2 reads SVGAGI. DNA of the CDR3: TGTGCCAGCAGCTATCAGGGGAAGAATGGCTACACCTTC. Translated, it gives CASSYQGKNGYTF.

The CDR3: CASSFRGPGTGELFF. As DNA, the CDR3 is TGTGCCAGCAGCTTCAGGGGGCCGGGCACCGGGGAGCTGTTTTTT. The chain couples TRBV5-6 to TRBJ2-2; TRBD1 matches 8 bases. This CDR3 is built from 15 residues. The junction had 4 bases not matched to a gene; V was cut back by 2 bases and J by 4 bases. Germline loops: CDR1 SGHDT, CDR2 YYEEEE. The full variable domain, its missing parts supplied by reference TRBV5-6 and TRBJ2-2, is DAGVTQSPTHLIKTRGQQVTLRCSPKSGHDTVSWYQQALGQGPQFIFQYYEEEERQRGNFPDRFSGHQFPNYSSELNVNALLLGDSALYLCASSFRGPGTGELFFGEGSRLTVL.

CDR3 loop: CASSSGQGYSPLHF. The CDR3 DNA reads TGTGCCAGCAGTTCGGGACAGGGCTATTCACCCCTCCACTTT. V gene TRBV28 combines with J gene TRBJ1-6; 9 nucleotides align to TRBD1. Trimming took 4 bases from V and 8 from J; bases not matched to a gene: 3. The CDR3 runs 14 residues. Germline V lookup: CDR1 MDHEN, CDR2 SYDVKM.